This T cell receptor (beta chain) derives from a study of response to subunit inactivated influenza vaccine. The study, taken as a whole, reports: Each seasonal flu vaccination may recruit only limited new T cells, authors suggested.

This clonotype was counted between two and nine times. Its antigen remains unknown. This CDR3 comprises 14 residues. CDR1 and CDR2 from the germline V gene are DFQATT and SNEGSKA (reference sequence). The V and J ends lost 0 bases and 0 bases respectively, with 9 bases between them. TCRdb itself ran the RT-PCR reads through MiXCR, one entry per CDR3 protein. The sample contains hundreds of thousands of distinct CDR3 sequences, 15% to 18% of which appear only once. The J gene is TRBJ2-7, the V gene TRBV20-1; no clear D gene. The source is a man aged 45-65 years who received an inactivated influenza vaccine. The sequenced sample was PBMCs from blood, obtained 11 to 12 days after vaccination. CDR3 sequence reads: CSARDRTDSYEQYF. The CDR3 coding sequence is TGCAGTGCTAGAGATAGAACTGACTCCTACGAGCAGTACTTC.